This TCR beta chain was identified during a study of blood T cell repertoires in COVID-19. Study details: Whether acute or convalescent, the COVID-19 samples came from the United States, Italy and Spain.

Here immunoSEQ multiplex PCR was the method, and the copy in TCRdb shows in-frame clones only, minus some. Here the sample spans about 210,000 clones, 83% being singletons. The CDR3 covers 13 residues. Trimming cost V 7 bases and J 2 bases, with 11 bases left between them. Per the germline V gene, CDR1 is SGHRS and CDR2 is YFSETQ. This receptor was identified in a woman aged 40 to 55 with active or convalescent COVID-19. The V call is TRBV5-1, the J call TRBJ2-3, with a weak D call TRBD2 (5 bases). The sequenced material came from peripheral blood. The CDR3 nucleotides are TGCGCCAGCGCGGACTTGGCCACAGATACGCAGTATTTT. Its protein is CASADLATDTQYF.